One sample yielded the 19 T cell receptor beta chains listed below, sequenced in a study of blood T cells in healthy people across ages. A second PCR, run for about 7 to 12 cycles, used a sample-barcoded 5' primer plus a J-beta primer mix. TCRdb passed the 5' RACE reads through MiXCR, listing each CDR3 protein once. The data contain more than 500,000 distinct CDR3 sequences, about a quarter of them singletons. A further study also used this sample, focusing on T cells of mothers and their children.

Sequences were obtained from blood. Receptor source: a boy between 2 and 10 years old in good health.

This clonotype was seen ten or more times. The CDR3 DNA follows: TGTGCCAGCAGTTTTAAAAGAACTGGGGCCAACGTCCTGACTTTC. Encoded protein: CASSFKRTGANVLTF. V gene TRBV12-3 or TRBV12-4 combines with J gene TRBJ2-6; D gene unclear. The ends were cut back, 3 bases at V and 2 bases at J, with 8 bases in the middle. This CDR3 is built from 15 residues.

This clonotype was counted many times. The V call is TRBV3-1, the J call TRBJ2-7, with a tentative D call TRBD1 (5 bases). The V end was cut by 0 bases, the J end by 2 bases, with 17 bases between. Germline V lookup: CDR1 LGHDT, CDR2 YNNKEL (reference sequence). This CDR3 contains 17 residues. CDR3 DNA sequence: TGTGCCAGCAGCCAAGATCCTGGCAGGGTCTTCGCCTACGAGCAGTACTTC. As protein: CASSQDPGRVFAYEQYF.

The rearrangement uses TRBV30 and TRBJ1-1, with D tentatively TRBD1 (5 bases). The CDR3 contains 10 residues. CDR1 GTSNPN and CDR2 SVGIG come from the germline V gene (reference sequence). The V and J ends lost 7 bases and 7 bases respectively, with 10 bases between them. This CDR3 reads CASSTGEAFF. In DNA form, the CDR3 reads TGTGCCTCTTCAACAGGTGAAGCTTTCTTT.

This clonotype has a handful of counts. The rearrangement links TRBV9 to TRBJ2-5; TRBD2 might be the D (6 bases). The CDR3 sequence is 15 residues long. The V end was cut by 4 bases, the J end by 0 bases, with 13 bases between. Germline V gene sequence: CDR1 SGDLS, CDR2 YYNGEE. CDR3 nucleotides: TGTGCCAGCAGCCCGACCCCGGGAGACCAAGAGACCCAGTACTTC. As protein: CASSPTPGDQETQYF.

The chain's CDR3 is CASSKLAAYNEQFF. CDR3 DNA sequence: TGTGCCAGTAGTAAACTAGCGGCTTACAATGAGCAGTTCTTC. This sequence joins TRBV19 and TRBJ2-1, with 8 bases identical to TRBD2. This CDR3 comprises 14 residues. V lost 4 bases and J lost 4; bases outside the gene matches: 3. Looked up from germline, CDR1 is LNHDA and CDR2 is SQIVND (reference sequence).

The chain carries TRBV12-5 and TRBJ2-1; 13 bases map to TRBD2. V shed 6 bases, J shed 6 bases, and the junction held 5 bases outside the gene matches. From germline, CDR1 is LGHNT and CDR2 FRNRAP. The CDR3 totals 15 residues. The DNA for the CDR3 is TGTGCTAGTGGCTTACTAGCGGGGGGGCGCAATGAGCAGTTCTTC. Translating it yields CASGLLAGGRNEQFF.

The CDR3 is CSALPQGVGYGYTF. The CDR3 bases are TGCAGCGCCCTACCGCAGGGAGTAGGCTATGGCTACACCTTC. The rearrangement uses TRBV29-1 and TRBJ1-2, with D perhaps TRBD1 (5 bases). The germline gives CDR1 SQVTM, CDR2 ANQGSEA. Between the trimmed V and J ends, which lost 7 bases and 4 bases, there was a span of 19 bases. The CDR3 length is 14 residues.

The genes are TRBV6-5 and TRBJ2-2, with 8 bases matching TRBD2. The V gene end was trimmed by 6 bases and the J gene end by 5 bases; junction bases not matched to a gene: 8. CDR3 length: 15 residues. Germline V CDR1 and CDR2: MNHEY, SVGAGI. Here the CDR3 reads CASSDGGAETGELFF. The CDR3 coding sequence is TGTGCCAGCAGCGACGGGGGGGCAGAGACCGGGGAGCTGTTTTTT.

The genes are TRBV7-6 and TRBJ2-1; D perhaps matches TRBD1 (6 bases). CDR1 and CDR2 from the germline V gene are SGHVS and FNYEAQ. This CDR3 spans 16 amino acids. V gave up 1 base and J gave up 5 bases, with 15 bases separating them. The CDR3 spells CASSLVDRRPNNEQFF. The CDR3 nucleotides are TGTGCCAGCAGCTTAGTCGACAGGCGACCAAACAATGAGCAGTTCTTC.

CDR3 coding DNA: TGTGCCAGCAGCCCGAACAGGGGGCCTAATGAAAAACTGTTTTTT. This codes for CASSPNRGPNEKLFF. V usage is TRBV14 and J usage is TRBJ1-4; TRBD1 aligns across 9 bases. Germline V lookup: CDR1 SGHDN, CDR2 FVKESK. This CDR3 has 15 amino acids. V was clipped by 4 bases and J by 3 bases; unmatched bases: 3.

The chain employs TRBV24-1 and TRBJ2-7, with D perhaps matching TRBD1 or TRBD2 (5 bases each). Per the germline V gene, CDR1 is KGHDR and CDR2 is SFDVKD. Deletions cut 8 bases from V and 3 bases from J, with 13 bases between. The CDR3 runs 13 residues. The CDR3 sequence: CATMREGDYEQYF. The DNA of the CDR3 is TGTGCCACCATGAGGGAAGGGGACTACGAGCAGTACTTC.

This clonotype was detected only a few times. V gene TRBV7-2 combines with J gene TRBJ2-5; possible D gene TRBD1, 6 bases. V was pared by 7 bases and J by 2 bases, with 11 bases between. The length of the CDR3 is 13 residues. Per germline, CDR1 SGHTA and CDR2 FQGNSA. The CDR3 DNA follows: TGTGCCAGCACCCAACAGGGACAAGAGACCCAGTACTTC. Protein product: CASTQQGQETQYF.

This clonotype came up a few times. The chain uses TRBV12-3 or TRBV12-4 and TRBJ2-1; 14 bases line up with TRBD2. J gave up 4 bases and V 5 bases, and 10 bases lay outside the gene matches. The CDR3 runs 18 residues. The CDR3 is CASSQYWTSGRLYNEQFF. For the CDR3, the DNA is TGTGCCAGCAGTCAGTACTGGACTAGCGGGAGGTTGTACAATGAGCAGTTCTTC.

The chain links TRBV24-1 to TRBJ2-7, with 12 positions matching TRBD2. The J call may be in error: the DNA end matches TRBJ2-1 better. CDR1 is KGHDR and CDR2 is SFDVKD in the germline V gene. The length of the CDR3 is 15 residues. CDR3 residues: CATTGLAGIQDEQFF. The DNA of the CDR3 is TGTGCCACCACTGGACTAGCGGGAATTCAGGATGAGCAGTTCTTC.

The chain combines TRBV6-5 with TRBJ2-1; D is ambiguous. Matching the DNA end better, TRBJ2-7 makes the J call doubtful. The CDR3 loop spans 18 amino acids. Germline CDR1 and CDR2: MNHEY and SVGAGI. CDR3 DNA sequence: TGTGCCAGCAGTTACTCGATAGTCGGTCTGAAGGAGCCCTACGAGCAGTACTTC. It encodes CASSYSIVGLKEPYEQYF.

This sequence joins TRBV11-2 and TRBJ2-3; weak D call: TRBD2 (5 bases). CDR1 and CDR2 (germline): SGHAT, FQNNGV. This CDR3 contains 14 residues. V was cut by 4 bases and J by 5 bases, with 13 bases left in between. For the CDR3, the DNA is TGTGCCAGCAGCTCAGGACTGGCGAGAGATACGCAGTATTTT. Residues: CASSSGLARDTQYF.

This clonotype appeared once. This chain uses TRBV24-1 with TRBJ2-5; D might be TRBD2 (6 bases). Trimming left V 8 bases short and J 7 bases short, with 19 bases between. Germline CDR1 reads KGHDR; CDR2 reads SFDVKD. This CDR3 has 14 residues. DNA for the CDR3: TGTGCCACCACCCTGAGCGGAGTGGGAGGGACCCAGTACTTC. Its protein product is CATTLSGVGGTQYF.

The chain is built from TRBV7-2 and TRBJ1-1, with a tentative D call TRBD1 (6 bases). Looked up from germline, CDR1 is SGHTA and CDR2 is FQGNSA. The length of the CDR3 is 13 residues. Trimming cost V 3 bases and J 7 bases, with 12 bases left between them. The CDR3 loop reads CASSLRGRGEAFF. CDR3 nucleotides: TGTGCCAGCAGCTTGAGGGGGAGGGGTGAAGCTTTCTTT.

This clonotype was seen a handful of times. The J gene is TRBJ2-5, the V gene TRBV7-2, with D perhaps given as TRBD1 or TRBD2 (5 bases each). The J call may be in error: the DNA end matches TRBJ2-1 better. The CDR3 covers 14 residues. CDR1 and CDR2 from the germline V gene are SGHTA and FQGNSA. The CDR3: CASSWGPPGNEQFF. In DNA form, the CDR3 reads TGTGCCAGCAGCTGGGGACCCCCAGGGAATGAGCAGTTCTTC.